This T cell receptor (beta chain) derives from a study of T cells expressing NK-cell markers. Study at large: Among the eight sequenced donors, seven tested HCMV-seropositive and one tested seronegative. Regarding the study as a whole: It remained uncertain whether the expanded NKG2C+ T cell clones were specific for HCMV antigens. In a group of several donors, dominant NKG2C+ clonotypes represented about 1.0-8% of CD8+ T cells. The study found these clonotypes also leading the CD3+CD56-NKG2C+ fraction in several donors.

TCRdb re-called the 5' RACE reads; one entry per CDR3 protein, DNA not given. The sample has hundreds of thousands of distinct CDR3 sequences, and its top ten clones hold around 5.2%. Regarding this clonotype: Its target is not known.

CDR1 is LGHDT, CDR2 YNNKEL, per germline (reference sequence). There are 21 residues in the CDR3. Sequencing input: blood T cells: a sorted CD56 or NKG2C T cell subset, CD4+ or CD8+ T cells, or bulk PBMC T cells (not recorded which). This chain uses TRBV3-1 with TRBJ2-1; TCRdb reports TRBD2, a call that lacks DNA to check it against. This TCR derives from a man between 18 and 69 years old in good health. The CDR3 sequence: CASSQRGTSGGAGGVYNEQFF.